The 30 T cell receptor beta chains below were found in one sample sequenced in a study of blood T cell repertoires in COVID-19. The repertoire was sequenced with immunoSEQ multiplex PCR; TCRdb's copy has only in-frame clones and lacks some. This table holds 410,000 or so clones, about nine tenths found once. Sequences were obtained from peripheral blood. These receptors all stem from a woman in her thirties or forties with COVID-19, enrolled during active disease.

The chain links TRBV19 to TRBJ1-4, with TRBD1 matching over 7 bases. The CDR3 totals 14 residues. Per the germline V gene, CDR1 is LNHDA and CDR2 is SQIVND (reference sequence). J lost 8 bases, V lost 5 bases, and 8 bases had no gene match. CDR3 nucleotides: TGTGCCAGTAGTGTAACAGGGGAGAGGGAAAAACTGTTTTTT. Its translation: CASSVTGEREKLFF.

This clone was observed once. The CDR3 bases are TGTGCCAGCTCACCAGGGCATGCCACCGGGGAGCTGTTTTTT. Translating it yields CASSPGHATGELFF. The chain employs TRBV18 and TRBJ2-2; D remains ambiguous. V was cut by 2 bases and J by 4 bases, with 8 bases left in between. Germline CDR1 KGHSH, CDR2 LQKENI. This CDR3 region has 14 residues.

This rearrangement joins TRBV6-5 to TRBJ2-4; possibly TRBD2 for D (7 bases). V was trimmed by 7 bases and J by 5 bases, leaving 15 bases between them. The CDR3 is made up of 14 amino acids. Germline CDR1 reads MNHEY; CDR2 reads SVGAGI. CDR3 coding DNA: TGTGCCAGCACACTCAGAGGGGGGGAAAACATTCAGTACTTC. Translating it yields CASTLRGGENIQYF.

The genes are TRBV7-3 and TRBJ2-7; TRBD1 matches at 8 bases. Trimming cost V 4 bases and J 1 base; bases outside gene matches: 9. Per the germline V gene, CDR1 is SGHTA and CDR2 is FQGTGA. The CDR3 covers 16 residues. The CDR3: CASSSAARTGSYEQYF. The DNA for the CDR3 is TGTGCCAGCAGCTCCGCTGCGAGGACAGGGTCCTACGAGCAGTACTTC.

J is TRBJ1-4 and V is TRBV30, with 8 nucleotides matching TRBD1. Germline loops: CDR1 GTSNPN, CDR2 SVGIG (reference sequence). V gave up 1 base and J gave up 7 bases; unmatched junction bases: 5. There are 14 residues in the CDR3. The chain's CDR3 is CAWSGGQETEKLFF. The CDR3 DNA follows: TGTGCCTGGAGTGGGGGACAGGAGACTGAAAAACTGTTTTTT.

This chain's CDR3 is CASTQGNTEAFF. CDR3 bases: TGTGCCAGCACCCAGGGGAACACTGAAGCTTTCTTT. The chain uses TRBV2 and TRBJ1-1, with a possible D match to TRBD1 (5 bases). V shed 7 bases and J shed 1 base, with 7 bases lying between them. This CDR3 has 12 amino acids. CDR1 and CDR2 from the germline V gene are SNHLY and FYNNEI.

The gene calls are TRBV28 and TRBJ1-5; D perhaps matches TRBD1 (6 bases). Germline V gene data show CDR1 as MDHEN and CDR2 as SYDVKM. Trimming left V 9 bases short and J 4 bases short, with 10 bases between. The CDR3 contains 12 residues. The CDR3 sequence: CASDGQNQPQHF. CDR3 nucleotide sequence: TGTGCCAGTGACGGACAGAATCAGCCCCAGCATTTT.

V usage is TRBV28 and J usage is TRBJ2-5; D might be TRBD1 (6 bases). V was clipped by 5 bases and J by 7 bases, with 8 bases between them. Germline V gives CDR1 MDHEN, CDR2 SYDVKM. This CDR3 contains 11 residues. CDR3: CASSQGGTQYF. CDR3 DNA: TGTGCCAGCAGTCAAGGGGGGACCCAGTACTTC.

This chain joins TRBV30 and TRBJ1-1; no firm D call. Germline V CDR1 and CDR2: GTSNPN, SVGIG (reference sequence). This CDR3 has 15 residues. V dropped 0 bases and J dropped 1 base, with 12 bases sitting between them. DNA for the CDR3: TGTGCCTGGAGTGTCTATGGGCTCCAGAACACTGAAGCTTTCTTT. Its protein product is CAWSVYGLQNTEAFF.

This chain links TRBV12-3 or TRBV12-4 with TRBJ1-2; D might be TRBD1 (5 bases). V lost 5 bases and J lost 8, with 12 bases in between. CDR3 length equals 12 residues. CDR3 amino acids: CASSGASWGYTF. The DNA of the CDR3 is TGTGCCAGCAGTGGGGCCTCCTGGGGCTACACCTTC.

This chain joins TRBV7-6 and TRBJ2-6; no firm D call. There are 14 residues in the CDR3. Germline assignment: CDR1 SGHVS and CDR2 FNYEAQ. The germline V and J ends were trimmed by 8 bases and 0 bases, with 8 bases remaining between them. The CDR3 loop reads CASGSPSGANVLTF. DNA for the CDR3: TGTGCCAGCGGCAGTCCCTCTGGGGCCAACGTCCTGACTTTC.

CDR3 region: CASSQDPPRWGWRANVLTF. In DNA form, the CDR3 reads TGCGCCAGCAGCCAAGACCCCCCCCGTTGGGGCTGGAGGGCCAACGTCCTGACTTTC. The chain uses TRBV4-3 and TRBJ2-6; D is perhaps TRBD1 (5 bases). This CDR3 contains 19 residues. The germline V and J ends were trimmed by 0 bases and 5 bases, with 20 bases remaining between them. Germline values: CDR1 LGHNA, CDR2 YSLEER.

The chain has TRBV9 and TRBJ1-2; TRBD1 matches 7 bases. The CDR3 has 14 amino acids. Germline V gives CDR1 SGDLS, CDR2 YYNGEE. Trimming cost V 0 bases and J 2 bases; bases outside gene matches: 1. The CDR3 DNA reads as TGTGCCAGCAGCGTAGAACAGGGGAACTATGGCTACACCTTC. Translating it yields CASSVEQGNYGYTF.

The V gene is TRBV6-5, the J gene TRBJ2-5; 9 nucleotides match TRBD2. Germline CDR1 and CDR2: MNHEY and SVGAGI. The J segment lost 5 bases and the V segment lost 7 bases, leaving 11 bases of the junction unmatched. The CDR3 has 15 amino acids. This CDR3 is CASNGASGVMETQYF. The CDR3 DNA reads TGTGCCAGCAACGGGGCTAGCGGGGTAATGGAGACCCAGTACTTC.

The CDR3 region is CASSLTRGNTGELFF. CDR3 bases: TGCGCCAGCAGCTTGACCAGGGGGAACACCGGGGAGCTGTTTTTT. This chain connects TRBV5-1 to TRBJ2-2, with D possibly matching TRBD1 (6 bases). V dropped 1 base and J dropped 1 base, with 8 bases sitting between them. CDR3 length: 15 amino acids. Per germline, CDR1 SGHRS and CDR2 YFSETQ.

This clone was observed once. V usage is TRBV27 and J usage is TRBJ2-5, with 7 nucleotides matching TRBD1. This CDR3 has 16 residues. V lost 6 bases, J lost 4 bases, and 14 bases stayed unmatched. The germline CDR1 and CDR2 sequences are MNHEY and SMNVEV (reference sequence). This CDR3 reads CASSPIPGTVRETQYF. The CDR3 DNA follows: TGTGCCAGCAGCCCTATTCCGGGGACAGTTAGAGAGACCCAGTACTTC.

CDR3 protein: CASSFLQRSGHNEQFF. In DNA, the CDR3 is TGTGCCAGCAGTTTCCTCCAGCGGAGTGGCCACAATGAGCAGTTCTTC. This chain uses TRBV6-6 with TRBJ2-1, with a tentative D call TRBD2 (5 bases). The CDR3 consists of 16 residues. V lost 4 bases and J 5 bases, leaving 18 bases between the germline ends. Germline assignment: CDR1 MNHNY and CDR2 SVGAGI (reference sequence).

V usage is TRBV28 and J usage is TRBJ2-1, with 11 bases lining up with TRBD2. CDR3 length equals 15 residues. Germline assignment: CDR1 MDHEN and CDR2 SYDVKM. With V trimmed by 3 bases and J by 2 bases, 0 bases remained unmatched. The CDR3 DNA reads TGTGCCAGCAGTTTTAGCGGGAGGGCCTACAATGAGCAGTTCTTC. It is translated as CASSFSGRAYNEQFF.

The V and J genes are TRBV28 and TRBJ2-7; TRBD1 is a possible D gene (5 bases). CDR3 length: 15 amino acids. V lost 6 bases and J 2 bases, leaving 17 bases between the germline ends. The germline gives CDR1 MDHEN, CDR2 SYDVKM. The DNA of the CDR3 is TGTGCCAGCAGCCGGGTACCACAGGAGACCTACGAGCAGTACTTC. It yields the protein CASSRVPQETYEQYF.

The chain recombines TRBV3-1 (or the pseudogene TRBV3-2) with TRBJ2-2; 12 bases fit TRBD2. Germline CDR1 reads LGHDT; CDR2 reads YNNKEL (reference sequence). V dropped 4 bases and J dropped 8; count of bases not matched to a gene: 5. This CDR3 is built from 15 residues. The CDR3 region is CASSPTSGRKGELFF. The CDR3 coding sequence is TGTGCCAGCAGCCCGACTAGCGGGAGAAAAGGGGAGCTGTTTTTT.

This chain links TRBV14 with TRBJ2-2; 7 positions agree with TRBD1. With V trimmed by 0 bases and J by 4 bases, 17 bases remained unmatched. Per the germline V gene, CDR1 is SGHDN and CDR2 is FVKESK. The CDR3 is 20 amino acids. As DNA, the CDR3 is TGTGCCAGCAGCCAAGATCATCTCGGCAGGGGGAGTAAGAGCACCGGGGAGCTGTTTTTT. This codes for CASSQDHLGRGSKSTGELFF.

The CDR3 DNA reads as TGCGCCAGCAGCTTGGGGACTAGCTGGGACATGGATACGCAGTATTTT. Amino acids: CASSLGTSWDMDTQYF. The chain is built from TRBV5-1 and TRBJ2-3; TRBD2 matches 8 bases. CDR1 is SGHRS and CDR2 is YFSETQ in the germline V gene. J was trimmed by 6 bases and V by 0 bases; bases with no gene match: 9. There are 16 residues in the CDR3. Using reference TRBV5-1 and TRBJ2-3 for the parts outside the CDR3, the full variable domain is KAGVTQTPRYLIKTRGQQVTLSCSPISGHRSVSWYQQTPGQGLQFLFEYFSETQRNKGNFPGRFSGRQFSNSRSEMNVSTLELGDSALYLCASSLGTSWDMDTQYFGPGTRLTVL.

The chain couples TRBV7-2 to TRBJ2-7; D is perhaps TRBD2 (7 bases). The CDR3 is made up of 15 amino acids. CDR1 and CDR2 (germline): SGHTA, FQGNSA. Trimming shortened V by 1 base and J by 3 bases, and 13 bases separated the two germline ends. The CDR3 coding sequence is TGTGCCAGCAGCTTAGTCGCGGGGGCGCGCTACGAGCAGTACTTC. This gives the protein CASSLVAGARYEQYF.

The V and J genes are TRBV6-1 and TRBJ2-5; 13 bases match TRBD2. The J segment lost 5 bases and the V segment lost 5 bases, leaving 5 bases of the junction unmatched. Germline V CDR1 and CDR2: MNHNS, SASEGT. The CDR3 covers 15 residues. The CDR3 sequence is CASSWTSGSEETQYF. The CDR3, as DNA: TGTGCCAGCAGTTGGACTAGCGGGAGCGAGGAGACCCAGTACTTC.

The chain is built from TRBV30 and TRBJ2-2; a weak D match, TRBD1 (6 bases). This CDR3 comprises 18 residues. V was shortened by 1 base and J by 1 base, with 19 bases between the two germline ends. Germline CDR1 reads GTSNPN; CDR2 reads SVGIG (reference sequence). The CDR3 here is CAWSAGRVPGVNTGELFF. DNA of the CDR3: TGTGCCTGGAGTGCCGGCCGAGTGCCAGGGGTGAACACCGGGGAGCTGTTTTTT.

The chain is built from TRBV9 and TRBJ2-1; 11 nucleotides line up with TRBD1. CDR1 SGDLS and CDR2 YYNGEE come from the germline V gene. Losses at the gene ends were 2 bases for V and 2 bases for J; bases not matched to a gene: 12. The CDR3 length is 19 residues. The CDR3 loop is CASSVRPGTGGIPYNEQFF. The CDR3 region has the DNA TGTGCCAGCAGCGTTCGACCCGGGACAGGGGGTATCCCCTACAATGAGCAGTTCTTC.

This chain's CDR3 is CASSQPGGTEAFF. The CDR3 DNA sequence: TGTGCCAGCAGCCAGCCGGGGGGGACTGAAGCTTTCTTT. This chain joins TRBV3-1 (or the pseudogene TRBV3-2) and TRBJ1-1; a possible D gene is TRBD1 (5 bases). The CDR3 extends over 13 amino acids. The germline gives CDR1 LGHDT, CDR2 YNNKEL (reference sequence). V lost 3 bases to trimming and J lost 5 bases, with 10 bases between them.

The rearrangement links TRBV27 to TRBJ1-2, with a tentative D call TRBD1 (6 bases). Germline V gene lookup returns CDR1 MNHEY and CDR2 SMNVEV (reference sequence). V dropped 0 bases and J dropped 7 bases, with 12 bases sitting between them. The CDR3 has 14 residues. The CDR3 spells CASSLSLRGGGYTF. CDR3 nucleotide sequence: TGTGCCAGCAGTTTATCGTTAAGGGGGGGTGGCTACACCTTC.

V usage is TRBV6-5 and J usage is TRBJ2-7, with 8 nucleotides matching TRBD1. The CDR3 sequence is 14 residues long. Trimming took 6 bases from V and 2 from J; bases not matched to a gene: 6. Germline V gene lookup returns CDR1 MNHEY and CDR2 SVGAGI. In DNA, the CDR3 is TGTGCCAGCAGCCACCGACAGGGGACCTACGAGCAGTACTTC. Its protein product is CASSHRQGTYEQYF.

The chain is built from TRBV11-1 and TRBJ1-1; D gene unclear. CDR1 and CDR2 (germline): SGHAT, FQDESV (reference sequence). The CDR3 spans 16 residues. Trimming removed 0 bases from V and 2 bases from J, with 13 bases in between. The chain's CDR3 is CASSLAGGPRNTEAFF. The CDR3 DNA is TGTGCCAGCAGCTTAGCCGGTGGGCCTCGAAACACTGAAGCTTTCTTT.